Listed below are T cell receptor beta chains from one sample, sequenced in a study of early T cells in non-severe SARS-CoV-2 infection. From the 5' RACE reads, TCRdb called clonotypes with MiXCR, one entry per CDR3 protein. Of about 64,000 distinct CDR3 sequences in the sample, around 18% were seen once. The specimen was whole blood, collected at baseline. These receptors were taken from an adult who was a healthcare worker with PCR-confirmed SARS-CoV-2 infection or an uninfected control (not recorded which). Each CDR3 is given with its conserved first and last residue.

>TRBJ1-6|14|TRBV2
CASSESRGNSPLHF
>TRBJ1-1|13|TRBV30
CAWLPRSNTEAFF
>TRBJ2-7|16|TRBV11-2
CASSQLTGTGDYEQYF
>TRBJ2-1|15|TRBV7-2
CASSSSFGSYNEQFF
>TRBJ2-7|15|TRBV7-8
CASSLAGGRTYEQYF
>TRBJ1-3|16|TRBV6-1
CASSARRAGSGNTIYF
>TRBJ1-1|14|TRBV11-2
CASSLETANTEAFF
>TRBJ2-5|20|TRBV10-3
CAISESIPGGLAGSQETQYF
>TRBJ2-7|13|TRBV6-2/TRBV6-3
CVSKTDNSREQYF
>TRBJ2-3|17|TRBV9
CASSTGLAGGRTDTQYF
>TRBJ1-1|16|TRBV12-3/TRBV12-4
CASTPRAQGMNTEAFF
>TRBJ2-7|12|TRBV7-2
CASSLLQYEQYF
>TRBJ2-7|15|TRBV11-2
CASSSSGIPLYEQYF
>TRBJ1-4|16|TRBV5-6
CASSFSSGPAGEKLFF
>TRBJ1-2|15|TRBV4-2
CASSQDSAKNYGYTF
>TRBJ2-5|15|TRBV10-1
CASSEPGQGKETQYF
>TRBJ2-7|11|TRBV30
CAWSKSYEQYF
>TRBJ1-1|16|TRBV18
CASSRFILSANTEAFF
>TRBJ1-2|12|TRBV3-1
CASRDGVYGYTF
>TRBJ2-1|18|TRBV5-4
CASSIGTSGRNPYNEQFF
>TRBJ1-2|17|TRBV4-2
CASSQDTEQVSNYGYTF
>TRBJ1-5|15|TRBV6-6
CAIHGGGNRNQPQHF
>TRBJ2-7|16|TRBV2
CASSLPPGRPSYEQYF
>TRBJ2-7|17|TRBV7-2
CASSPPIPGTGEHEQYF
>TRBJ2-2|17|TRBV11-2
CASSLRGRGANTGELFF
>TRBJ2-3|12|TRBV6-6
CASRNPTDTQYF
>TRBJ2-3|15|TRBV6-6
CASRPPGQSTDTQYF
>TRBJ2-5|13|TRBV7-9
CASSLEGPGTQYF
>TRBJ1-2|12|TRBV7-9
CASSPEAYGYTF
>TRBJ2-2|13|TRBV7-6
CASSFANTGELFF
>TRBJ2-2|11|TRBV5-1
CASTSTGELFF
>TRBJ2-3|14|TRBV29-1
CSVVGTYSTDTQYF
>TRBJ2-7|17|TRBV11-2
CASSLSWGLAGVDEQYF
>TRBJ1-1|12|TRBV5-1
CASSLDHTEAFF
>TRBJ2-3|15|TRBV12-3/TRBV12-4
CASSLAGIPPDTQYF
>TRBJ2-7|15|TRBV10-3
CAISESNSLSGEQYF
>TRBJ2-3|14|TRBV5-1
CASSLDKSTDTQYF
>TRBJ1-6|16|TRBV6-5
CASTKARDRVNSPLHF
>TRBJ2-1|16|TRBV18
CASSPDRDSDYNEQFF
>TRBJ2-1|15|TRBV6-2/TRBV6-3
CASSSLTSFDNEQFF
>TRBJ1-1|12|TRBV12-3/TRBV12-4
CASSPDGPEAFF
>TRBJ2-2|15|TRBV18
CASSLRSPSTGELFF
>TRBJ2-4|15|TRBV27
CASSIIGDGKNIQYF
>TRBJ2-7|13|TRBV18
CASSPQLGDEQYF
>TRBJ2-7|16|TRBV7-6
CASSSLGGQGVHEQYF
>TRBJ2-5|15|TRBV20-1
CSARDKFVTQETQYF
>TRBJ2-7|12|TRBV20-1
CSAESLNYEQYF
>TRBJ1-1|13|TRBV2
CASSANTGSEAFF
>TRBJ1-2|12|TRBV29-1
CSVDRENYGYTF
>TRBJ2-7|14|TRBV12-3/TRBV12-4
CASSPTGFSYEQYF
>TRBJ1-2|11|TRBV12-3/TRBV12-4
CASSLQYGYTF
>TRBJ1-1|12|TRBV20-1
CRGTGTGTEAFF
>TRBJ2-5|16|TRBV11-2
CASSKRQGRGIETQYF
>TRBJ2-6|16|TRBV12-3/TRBV12-4
CASSTGGTAGANVLTF